This TCR beta chain was obtained from a study of cytomegalovirus exposure and HLA in healthy donors. Study summary: T cells numbering around 190 million yielded some 110 million unique TCR beta sequences in an earlier analysis. General study results and limits: The authors reported that TCR beta sequences could predict HLA-A and HLA-B alleles. These predictions were accurate for most subjects in the first cohort. A later analysis linked roughly 17,000 TCR beta sequences to HLA alleles at 0.05 false discovery rate.

The V and J ends lost 3 bases and 4 bases, in that order; junction bases with no gene match: 9. The germline gives CDR1 SGHRS, CDR2 YFSETQ. The CDR3 is 16 residues long. With 60 Vbeta and 13 Jbeta primers, the PCR was carried out. Some clones are missing from TCRdb's copy, which holds only in-frame ones; the method was immunoSEQ multiplex PCR. The sample has roughly 92,000 clones, approximately 80% seen once; the top ten hold roughly a quarter. This clone was observed a handful of times. What it binds is unknown. Nominally healthy donors were sampled, though unrecorded immune exposures were likely. The clonotype originates from a woman aged 45 to 65 in good health and CMV-seropositive. The chain couples TRBV5-1 to TRBJ1-2, with 10 bases fitting TRBD1. The sample comprised PBMCs. CDR3 sequence: CASSSSGTGDLYGYTF. CDR3 nucleotides: TGCGCCAGCAGCTCTTCCGGGACAGGGGATCTCTATGGCTACACCTTC. Full variable domain (rest looked up from reference TRBV5-1 and TRBJ1-2): KAGVTQTPRYLIKTRGQQVTLSCSPISGHRSVSWYQQTPGQGLQFLFEYFSETQRNKGNFPGRFSGRQFSNSRSEMNVSTLELGDSALYLCASSSSGTGDLYGYTFGSGTRLTVV.